This T cell receptor beta chain is drawn from a study of blood T cell repertoires in COVID-19. About the research overall: Sites across the United States, Italy and Spain contributed samples from acute and convalescent COVID-19. PBMCs, B-cell-depleted T cells, or T cells provided the cDNA or gDNA that made up the material.

The germline CDR1 and CDR2 sequences are SGHKS and YYEKEE (reference sequence). V lost 3 bases, J lost 3 bases, and 9 bases lay in between. There are 13 residues in the CDR3. In the original workflow: Reference gene primer amplification yielded estimated nucleated cell counts. Libraries were prepared by immunoSEQ multiplex PCR; TCRdb keeps only in-frame clonotypes and omits some of them. V, J and clone size are taken as reported in that table, and D and trimming were inferred from the DNA itself. The repertoire includes roughly 80,000 clones, more than 65% of them detected once, and approximately 12% sits in the top ten.

The sequenced sample consisted of peripheral blood. The chain recombines TRBV5-5 with TRBJ2-5, with D tentatively TRBD1 (5 bases). The sequence was collected from a man older than 75 with acute or convalescent COVID-19. This chain's CDR3 is CASSSIREETQYF. The DNA of the CDR3 is TGTGCCAGCAGCTCAATCAGGGAAGAGACCCAGTACTTC.